The 25 T cell receptor beta chains reported below all come from one sample, sequenced in a study of monozygotic twins with inflammatory bowel disease. TCRdb re-called the 5' RACE reads, yielding one record per CDR3 amino acid sequence without DNA. The sample table sets out over 110,000 distinct CDR3 sequences. Sequencing input: blood. All receptors come from a human donor with ulcerative colitis or Crohn's disease, or a healthy co-twin of an affected twin (not recorded which).

The rearrangement links TRBV5-1 to TRBJ2-1; TCRdb gives TRBD1 as the D gene, but with no DNA this cannot be confirmed. Germline-derived CDR1 and CDR2 are SGHRS and YFSETQ. This CDR3 region has 15 residues. CDR3 region: CASSPGTGTYNEQFF.

The chain couples TRBV20-1 to TRBJ2-1. The CDR3 runs to 14 residues. The germline V gene has CDR1 DFQATT and CDR2 SNEGSKA (reference sequence). The CDR3 sequence is CSARGGSSYNEQFF.

The gene calls are TRBV7-2 and TRBJ2-7; TCRdb lists TRBD1, though no DNA is available to test this call. The CDR3 runs to 13 residues. CDR1 and CDR2 from the germline V gene are SGHTA and FQGNSA. The CDR3 protein is CASSLVHRDEQYF. The variable domain in full, completed from reference TRBV7-2 and TRBJ2-7, reads GAGVSQSPSNKVTEKGKDVELRCDPISGHTALYWYRQSLGQGLEFLIYFQGNSAPDKSGLPSDRFSAERTGGSVSTLTIQRTQQEDSAVYLCASSLVHRDEQYFGPGTRLTVT.

CDR3 sequence: CASRRTGGSNQPQHF. V and J are TRBV19 and TRBJ1-5; TCRdb's D call of TRBD1 is untestable without DNA. CDR3 length equals 15 residues. In germline, CDR1 is LNHDA, CDR2 SQIVND (reference sequence).

This chain joins TRBV6-2 or TRBV6-3 and TRBJ2-2; the TCRdb D gene call, TRBD1, has no DNA to confirm it. From germline, CDR1 is MNHEY and CDR2 SVGEGT. The CDR3 consists of 13 residues. This chain's CDR3 is CAAQGANTGELFF.

The chain employs TRBV3-1 and TRBJ2-7. This CDR3 has 13 amino acids. Germline V CDR1 and CDR2: LGHDT, YNNKEL (reference sequence). CDR3 amino acids: CASSQVDSYEQYF.

The chain combines TRBV5-6 with TRBJ2-1; TCRdb indicates TRBD2, and absent DNA this call remains unverified. The germline CDR1 and CDR2 sequences are SGHDT and YYEEEE. The CDR3 covers 15 residues. This chain's CDR3 is CASSRGLAAYNEQFF.

The J gene is TRBJ1-2, the V gene TRBV7-2. The CDR3 contains 15 residues. CDR1 is SGHTA, CDR2 FQGNSA, per germline. CDR3 sequence reads: CASSSTLTRYYGYTF.

The CDR3 reads CASSPIQGSKTQYF. The chain uses TRBV18 and TRBJ2-5; checking the TCRdb D call of TRBD1 is not possible without DNA. Germline V gene lookup returns CDR1 KGHSH and CDR2 LQKENI. This CDR3 spans 14 amino acids.

The V call is TRBV29-1, the J call TRBJ2-7; without DNA, the TCRdb call of TRBD1 cannot be checked. The CDR3 spans 13 residues. CDR1 SQVTM and CDR2 ANQGSEA come from the germline V gene. The CDR3 sequence: CSVDGGGGYEQYF.

This chain joins TRBV7-2 and TRBJ2-7; the D call from TCRdb, TRBD1, cannot be confirmed without DNA. Germline V lookup: CDR1 SGHTA, CDR2 FQGNSA. This CDR3 spans 17 amino acids. This chain's CDR3 is CASSLMAARGVLYEQYF.

CDR3 loop: CASTKEAGQDYEQYF. This chain joins TRBV19 and TRBJ2-7; the D call of TRBD1 rests on TCRdb alone, since no DNA is present to check it. This CDR3 contains 15 residues. Germline V gene lookup returns CDR1 LNHDA and CDR2 SQIVND (reference sequence).

The chain links TRBV7-2 to TRBJ2-2; TCRdb designates TRBD1, a call that cannot be tested without DNA. Germline values: CDR1 SGHTA, CDR2 FQGNSA. The CDR3 length is 16 residues. Here the CDR3 reads CASTKVRGAGTGELFF.

This chain connects TRBV30 to TRBJ1-2; TCRdb picks TRBD1, but there is no DNA to check that call. Looked up from germline, CDR1 is GTSNPN and CDR2 is SVGIG (reference sequence). The CDR3 length is 14 residues. CDR3 sequence reads: CAWNRGTANYGYTF.

CDR3 loop: CASSPRLGGRGTYNEQFF. The chain combines TRBV28 with TRBJ2-1; TCRdb selects TRBD1, and the lack of DNA leaves this call unchecked. In germline, CDR1 is MDHEN, CDR2 SYDVKM. The CDR3 has 18 residues.

V and J are TRBV12-3 or TRBV12-4 and TRBJ2-7; TCRdb lists TRBD1, though no DNA is available to test this call. The CDR3 has 14 amino acids. The CDR3 spells CASSGTGPSYEQYF.

The genes are TRBV4-1 and TRBJ2-7; TCRdb picks TRBD1, but there is no DNA to check that call. Germline loops: CDR1 MGHRA, CDR2 YSYEKL. The CDR3 covers 15 residues. This CDR3 reads CASSPQVDSTYEQYF.

The genes are TRBV5-1 and TRBJ2-5; absent DNA, TCRdb's TRBD1 call cannot be checked. Per the germline V gene, CDR1 is SGHRS and CDR2 is YFSETQ. This CDR3 contains 17 residues. The CDR3 loop is CASSLWSGGVPQETQYF.

The V and J genes are TRBV18 and TRBJ2-7. The germline gives CDR1 KGHSH, CDR2 LQKENI. The CDR3 covers 12 residues. The CDR3 loop reads CSSSPMEGLGCF. The full variable domain, in which reference TRBV18 and TRBJ2-7 provide the parts outside the CDR3, is NAGVMQNPRHLVRRRGQEARLRCSPMKGHSHVYWYRQLPEEGLKFMVYLQKENIIDESGMPKERFSAEFPKEGPSILRIQQVVRGDSAAYFCSSSPMEGLGCFGPGTRLTVT.

This chain joins TRBV20-1 and TRBJ2-7. Germline V lookup: CDR1 DFQATT, CDR2 SNEGSKA (reference sequence). The CDR3 has 12 residues. The CDR3 region is CSARADSYEQYF.

The J gene is TRBJ2-2, the V gene TRBV4-2; TCRdb returns TRBD1, unconfirmable since there is no DNA. CDR1 LGHNA and CDR2 YNFKEQ come from the germline V gene. CDR3 length equals 15 residues. The CDR3 protein is CASSQASRMIGELFF.

The rearrangement links TRBV20-1 to TRBJ2-2; the D call from TCRdb, TRBD2, cannot be confirmed without DNA. The CDR3 consists of 13 residues. Germline V gene sequence: CDR1 DFQATT, CDR2 SNEGSKA (reference sequence). CDR3 protein: CSGTSGNTGELFF.

This chain connects TRBV12-3 or TRBV12-4 to TRBJ1-1; the TCRdb call, TRBD1, lacks DNA for checking. The CDR3 has 12 amino acids. CDR3 sequence: CASSPGAIGAFF.

The rearrangement links TRBV5-1 to TRBJ2-7; TCRdb picks TRBD1, but there is no DNA to check that call. The CDR3 contains 15 residues. The V gene's germline CDR1 is SGHRS and CDR2 YFSETQ. The CDR3 here is CASSRQDDLSYEQYF.

The V gene is TRBV29-1, the J gene TRBJ2-2; TCRdb's D call of TRBD2 is untestable without DNA. Germline values: CDR1 SQVTM, CDR2 ANQGSEA. The CDR3 has 17 residues. The CDR3 is CSVQKVAGGYNTGELFF.